Listed below are T cell receptor beta chains from one sample, sequenced in a study of blood T cell repertoires in COVID-19. The data were produced by immunoSEQ multiplex PCR, yet TCRdb's version contains in-frame clones alone and is incomplete. The sample lists about 71,000 clones, 89% occurring once. The sequenced material came from peripheral blood. The receptor source for this set is a man in his fifties or sixties with active COVID-19. Both conserved end residues are part of each CDR3. A D gene is named only where the DNA matches it firmly. Clone size, where shown, is once, few, many, or a class for clones that have expanded.

TRBJ2-3 | TRBD1 | TRBV5-5 | NA | CASSQQDRVIDTQYF | TGTGCCAGCAGCCAACAGGACAGGGTAATAGATACGCAGTATTTT
TRBJ2-1 | TRBD1 | TRBV5-6 | NA | CASSLYGTGGANEQFF | TGTGCCAGCAGCTTGTATGGGACAGGGGGCGCCAATGAGCAGTTCTTC
TRBJ1-5 | NA | TRBV6-2/TRBV6-3 | NA | CASSLGLSNQPQHF | TGTGCCAGCAGTTTGGGACTGAGCAATCAGCCCCAGCATTTT
TRBJ1-1 | NA | TRBV2 | NA | CASYGAFF | TGTGCCAGCTACGGGGCTTTCTTT
TRBJ1-2 | TRBD1 | TRBV19 | NA | CASSPKGDRFLYGYTF | TGTGCCAGTAGTCCCAAAGGGGACAGATTTTTATATGGCTACACCTTC
TRBJ1-4 | TRBD1 | TRBV25-1 | NA | CASSVDRGRPEKLFF | TGTGCCAGCAGTGTTGACAGGGGGCGGCCTGAAAAACTGTTTTTT
TRBJ1-2 | TRBD1 | TRBV3-1/TRBV3-2 | NA | CASSKQGIGYGYTF | TGTGCCAGCAGCAAACAGGGGATCGGCTATGGCTACACCTTC
TRBJ2-1 | TRBD2 | TRBV4-1 | NA | CASSQLAGDPYNEQFF | TGCGCCAGCAGCCAGTTAGCGGGGGACCCCTACAATGAGCAGTTCTTC
TRBJ1-3 | NA | TRBV18 | NA | CASSASAGPSGNTIYF | TGTGCCAGCTCGGCGTCCGCGGGCCCCTCTGGAAACACCATATATTTT
TRBJ2-1 | NA | TRBV11-2 | once | CASSRSVRAGPYNEQFF | TGTGCCAGCAGCCGCTCGGTCCGGGCGGGGCCTTACAATGAGCAGTTCTTC
TRBJ1-1 | TRBD1 | TRBV4-3 | few | CASSHKGANWNTEAFF | TGCGCCAGCAGCCATAAGGGGGCTAATTGGAACACTGAAGCTTTCTTT
TRBJ1-5 | TRBD1 | TRBV10-2 | NA | CASSPGQGAQPQHF | TGCGCCAGCAGCCCGGGACAGGGTGCTCAGCCCCAGCATTTT
TRBJ2-3 | TRBD1 | TRBV7-9 | NA | CASSSGQGWSTDTQYF | TGTGCCAGCAGCTCGGGACAGGGTTGGAGCACAGATACGCAGTATTTT
TRBJ2-7 | NA | TRBV2 | NA | CASRSTVRAYEQYF | TGTGCCAGCAGGTCGACAGTCCGGGCCTACGAGCAGTACTTC
TRBJ1-1 | NA | TRBV5-8 | few | CASSRVLDTEAFF | TGTGCCAGCAGCCGGGTCCTGGACACTGAAGCTTTCTTT
TRBJ2-5 | NA | TRBV6-2/TRBV6-3 | NA | CASSYPRPLRETQYF | TGTGCCAGCAGTTACCCCAGGCCCCTCCGGGAGACCCAGTACTTC
TRBJ1-1 | TRBD1 | TRBV4-1 | NA | CASSLADRVGTEAFF | TGCGCCAGCAGCCTCGCGGACAGGGTCGGCACTGAAGCTTTCTTT
TRBJ2-1 | NA | TRBV9 | few | CASSVVSASYNEQFF | TGTGCCAGCAGCGTAGTGAGCGCGTCCTACAATGAGCAGTTCTTC
TRBJ1-1 | NA | TRBV7-9 | few | CASSPGWTEAFF | TGTGCCAGCAGCCCGGGGTGGACTGAAGCTTTCTTT
TRBJ1-2 | NA | TRBV5-6 | NA | CASSLVGGDYGYTF | TGTGCCAGCAGCTTGGTGGGTGGAGACTATGGCTACACCTTC
TRBJ2-2 | TRBD2 | TRBV12-5 | NA | CASGLVASGLVGELFF | TGTGCTAGTGGTTTGGTAGCTAGCGGGCTGGTCGGGGAGCTGTTTTTT
TRBJ2-7 | TRBD1 | TRBV6-5 | few | CASSYSKHRGGYEQYF | TGTGCCAGCAGTTACTCGAAGCACAGGGGTGGGTACGAGCAGTACTTC
TRBJ1-4 | NA | TRBV14 | NA | CASRRPGLPTNEKLFF | TGTGCCAGCAGGCGGCCAGGGTTGCCGACTAATGAAAAACTGTTTTTT